The rows below give T cell receptor beta chains drawn from one sample of a study of blood T cell repertoires in COVID-19. TCRdb's copy holds only in-frame clones and misses some; the assay was immunoSEQ multiplex PCR. The sample has 180,000 or so clones; roughly 87% are singletons. The sequencing input was PBMCs or T cells enriched from blood (not recorded which). The receptors here all came from a human donor with acute COVID-19. The donor label of this sample is uncertain. Each CDR3 is given with its conserved first and last residue. Each record gives: D gene, J gene, V gene, clone size, CDR3 protein, CDR3 DNA. The D gene is left open where the match is weak. Clone size is shown for a subset of rows, as once, few, many or a class of expanded clone.

d_call: TRBD1
j_call: TRBJ1-5
v_call: TRBV24-1
clone_size: few
cdr3_aa: CATSDSGTGGSNQPQHF
cdr3_nt: TGTGCCACCAGTGATTCAGGGACAGGGGGTAGCAATCAGCCCCAGCATTTT

d_call: NA
j_call: TRBJ1-3
v_call: TRBV7-2
clone_size: once
cdr3_aa: CASRGTSGNTIYF
cdr3_nt: TGTGCCAGTCGAGGGACATCTGGAAACACCATATATTTT

d_call: TRBD1
j_call: TRBJ1-1
v_call: TRBV5-1
clone_size: NA
cdr3_aa: CASSLGTGGTEAFF
cdr3_nt: TGCGCCAGCAGCTTGGGGACAGGGGGGACTGAAGCTTTCTTT

d_call: TRBD2
j_call: TRBJ2-3
v_call: TRBV6-5
clone_size: NA
cdr3_aa: CASSSERGGLDTQYF
cdr3_nt: TGTGCCAGCAGTTCTGAACGGGGGGGCTTAGATACGCAGTATTTT

d_call: TRBD2
j_call: TRBJ2-5
v_call: TRBV30
clone_size: NA
cdr3_aa: CAWDQRAGGEETQYF
cdr3_nt: TGTGCCTGGGACCAGAGAGCGGGGGGAGAAGAGACCCAGTACTTC

d_call: NA
j_call: TRBJ2-1
v_call: TRBV7-2
clone_size: NA
cdr3_aa: CASSLKRAGTYNEQFF
cdr3_nt: TGTGCCAGCAGCTTAAAACGGGCGGGGACTTACAATGAGCAGTTCTTC

d_call: NA
j_call: TRBJ2-3
v_call: TRBV4-1
clone_size: NA
cdr3_aa: CASSQELRIPSTDTQYF
cdr3_nt: TGCGCCAGCAGCCAAGAGTTGCGGATCCCTAGCACAGATACGCAGTATTTT

d_call: TRBD2
j_call: TRBJ2-3
v_call: TRBV7-2
clone_size: NA
cdr3_aa: CASSLGTGGFTDTQYF
cdr3_nt: TGTGCCAGCAGCTTAGGAACGGGAGGCTTCACAGATACGCAGTATTTT

d_call: NA
j_call: TRBJ1-1
v_call: TRBV6-5
clone_size: once
cdr3_aa: CASSYSARANTEAFF
cdr3_nt: TGTGCCAGCAGTTATTCGGCGAGGGCTAACACTGAAGCTTTCTTT

d_call: TRBD2
j_call: TRBJ2-2
v_call: TRBV19
clone_size: NA
cdr3_aa: CASSMLGGFANTGELFF
cdr3_nt: TGTGCCAGTAGTATGTTGGGGGGGTTCGCGAACACCGGGGAGCTGTTTTTT

d_call: TRBD1
j_call: TRBJ2-4
v_call: TRBV10-1
clone_size: NA
cdr3_aa: CASSGGQGKAKNIQYF
cdr3_nt: TGCGCCAGCAGCGGGGGACAGGGAAAAGCCAAAAACATTCAGTACTTC

d_call: TRBD1
j_call: TRBJ2-7
v_call: TRBV7-8
clone_size: NA
cdr3_aa: CASSPRDRGSHEQYF
cdr3_nt: TGTGCCAGCAGCCCCCGGGACAGGGGGAGCCACGAGCAGTACTTC

d_call: NA
j_call: TRBJ2-4
v_call: TRBV19
clone_size: NA
cdr3_aa: CASRAGLGDIQYF
cdr3_nt: TGTGCCAGTCGTGCCGGTCTCGGGGACATTCAGTACTTC

d_call: TRBD2
j_call: TRBJ2-7
v_call: TRBV5-1
clone_size: NA
cdr3_aa: CASSPPAGLLYGQYF
cdr3_nt: TGCGCCAGCAGTCCCCCAGCGGGGTTACTCTACGGGCAGTACTTC

d_call: NA
j_call: TRBJ2-3
v_call: TRBV7-2
clone_size: NA
cdr3_aa: CASSLGGRGQYF
cdr3_nt: TGTGCCAGCAGCTTAGGGGGCCGAGGGCAGTATTTT

d_call: TRBD1
j_call: TRBJ1-1
v_call: TRBV12-3/TRBV12-4
clone_size: NA
cdr3_aa: CASRGDRVEAFF
cdr3_nt: TGTGCCAGCAGGGGGGACAGGGTTGAAGCTTTCTTT

d_call: NA
j_call: TRBJ2-5
v_call: TRBV12-5
clone_size: few
cdr3_aa: CASGSGIFLETQYF
cdr3_nt: TGTGCTAGTGGTTCAGGCATATTCTTGGAGACCCAGTACTTC

d_call: TRBD2
j_call: TRBJ2-1
v_call: TRBV4-2
clone_size: NA
cdr3_aa: CASSRGLAGTEQFF
cdr3_nt: TGTGCCAGCAGTCGTGGACTAGCGGGGACTGAGCAGTTCTTC

d_call: TRBD1
j_call: TRBJ2-1
v_call: TRBV27
clone_size: NA
cdr3_aa: CASRRTGGDEQFF
cdr3_nt: TGTGCCAGCAGACGGACAGGGGGCGATGAGCAGTTCTTC

d_call: TRBD1
j_call: TRBJ1-1
v_call: TRBV19
clone_size: NA
cdr3_aa: CASSTRDRGHTEAFF
cdr3_nt: TGTGCCAGTAGTACCCGGGACAGGGGGCACACTGAAGCTTTCTTT

d_call: NA
j_call: TRBJ2-1
v_call: TRBV23-1
clone_size: NA
cdr3_aa: CASSPVAGKIYNEQFF
cdr3_nt: TGCGCCAGCAGTCCTGTCGCGGGAAAGATTTACAATGAGCAGTTCTTC

d_call: NA
j_call: TRBJ1-4
v_call: TRBV5-1
clone_size: few
cdr3_aa: CASSPTVMATNEKLFF
cdr3_nt: TGCGCCAGCAGCCCTACTGTCATGGCAACTAATGAAAAACTGTTTTTT

d_call: NA
j_call: TRBJ1-5
v_call: TRBV27
clone_size: NA
cdr3_aa: CASSLQGQPQHF
cdr3_nt: TGTGCCAGCAGTTTGCAGGGTCAGCCCCAGCATTTT

d_call: NA
j_call: TRBJ1-1
v_call: TRBV3-1/TRBV3-2
clone_size: NA
cdr3_aa: CASSQDGFTGEAFF
cdr3_nt: TGTGCCAGCAGCCAAGACGGGTTTACAGGGGAAGCTTTCTTT

d_call: TRBD2
j_call: TRBJ2-3
v_call: TRBV5-6
clone_size: medium-sized
cdr3_aa: CASSLEGRGGRTDTQYF
cdr3_nt: TGTGCCAGCAGCTTGGAGGGTCGCGGGGGGCGCACAGATACGCAGTATTTT

d_call: TRBD2
j_call: TRBJ2-1
v_call: TRBV10-3
clone_size: few
cdr3_aa: CAIRSGAIYNEQFF
cdr3_nt: TGTGCCATCCGTAGCGGGGCGATATACAATGAGCAGTTCTTC

d_call: NA
j_call: TRBJ2-7
v_call: TRBV12-5
clone_size: NA
cdr3_aa: CARVGRRGHEQYF
cdr3_nt: TGTGCTAGGGTTGGGCGCAGGGGCCACGAGCAGTACTTC

d_call: TRBD2
j_call: TRBJ2-5
v_call: TRBV7-2
clone_size: once
cdr3_aa: CASSARTSGLQETQYF
cdr3_nt: TGTGCCAGCAGCGCCAGGACTAGCGGGCTCCAAGAGACCCAGTACTTC

d_call: TRBD1
j_call: TRBJ2-7
v_call: TRBV5-4
clone_size: once
cdr3_aa: CASSLRQGVFYEQYF
cdr3_nt: TGTGCCAGCAGCCTGCGACAGGGGGTGTTCTACGAGCAGTACTTC

d_call: TRBD1
j_call: TRBJ2-2
v_call: TRBV7-9
clone_size: few
cdr3_aa: CASRRGRRTGELFF
cdr3_nt: TGTGCCAGCAGGAGGGGGCGCAGGACCGGGGAGCTGTTTTTT

d_call: TRBD1
j_call: TRBJ2-2
v_call: TRBV10-3
clone_size: NA
cdr3_aa: CAISDPTDWTGHTGELFF
cdr3_nt: TGTGCCATCAGTGACCCTACAGATTGGACAGGGCACACCGGGGAGCTGTTTTTT

d_call: NA
j_call: TRBJ1-2
v_call: TRBV6-1
clone_size: NA
cdr3_aa: CASSEGEGMGYGYTF
cdr3_nt: TGTGCCAGCAGTGAAGGGGAGGGAATGGGCTATGGCTACACCTTC

d_call: NA
j_call: TRBJ2-2
v_call: TRBV10-2
clone_size: NA
cdr3_aa: CASRRDDGPGTGELFF
cdr3_nt: TGCGCCAGCAGGAGGGATGACGGCCCCGGCACCGGGGAGCTGTTTTTT

d_call: TRBD1
j_call: TRBJ1-2
v_call: TRBV4-1
clone_size: NA
cdr3_aa: CASSQDFTGGSGYTF
cdr3_nt: TGCGCCAGCAGCCAAGATTTTACAGGGGGTAGCGGCTACACCTTC

d_call: TRBD1
j_call: TRBJ2-2
v_call: TRBV6-5
clone_size: NA
cdr3_aa: CASSYANRGIGELFF
cdr3_nt: TGTGCCAGCAGTTACGCGAACAGGGGAATCGGGGAGCTGTTTTTT

d_call: TRBD2
j_call: TRBJ2-1
v_call: TRBV5-1
clone_size: NA
cdr3_aa: CASRPYPSGGENNEQFF
cdr3_nt: TGCGCCAGCAGACCTTACCCCAGCGGGGGGGAAAACAATGAGCAGTTCTTC

d_call: TRBD1
j_call: TRBJ1-1
v_call: TRBV10-1
clone_size: few
cdr3_aa: CASSERPGQGALYPMNTEAFF
cdr3_nt: TGCGCCAGCAGTGAGCGACCGGGACAGGGGGCCCTTTACCCGATGAACACTGAAGCTTTCTTT

d_call: NA
j_call: TRBJ1-2
v_call: TRBV29-1
clone_size: NA
cdr3_aa: CSVRLPMNYGYTF
cdr3_nt: TGCAGCGTCAGACTACCGATGAACTATGGCTACACCTTC

d_call: TRBD1
j_call: TRBJ1-3
v_call: TRBV18
clone_size: NA
cdr3_aa: CASSARQGDFSGNTIYF
cdr3_nt: TGTGCCAGCTCAGCAAGACAGGGGGATTTCTCTGGAAACACCATATATTTT

d_call: TRBD2
j_call: TRBJ2-3
v_call: TRBV13
clone_size: NA
cdr3_aa: CASSLASGGAFADTQYF
cdr3_nt: TGTGCCAGCAGCTTAGCTAGCGGGGGGGCCTTCGCAGATACGCAGTATTTT

d_call: TRBD2
j_call: TRBJ2-3
v_call: TRBV11-3
clone_size: NA
cdr3_aa: CASSFASAGGTDTQYF
cdr3_nt: TGTGCCAGCAGCTTTGCATCGGCGGGAGGCACAGATACGCAGTATTTT

d_call: TRBD1
j_call: TRBJ1-2
v_call: TRBV18
clone_size: NA
cdr3_aa: CASSLTGVANYGYTF
cdr3_nt: TGTGCCAGCTCACTGACAGGGGTAGCTAACTATGGCTACACCTTC

d_call: NA
j_call: TRBJ2-7
v_call: TRBV19
clone_size: NA
cdr3_aa: CASSISFLGAYEQYF
cdr3_nt: TGTGCCAGTAGTATAAGTTTTCTGGGAGCCTACGAGCAGTACTTC

d_call: NA
j_call: TRBJ1-2
v_call: TRBV27
clone_size: NA
cdr3_aa: CASSFAPQGGYTF
cdr3_nt: TGTGCCAGCAGTTTCGCGCCCCAGGGAGGCTACACCTTC

d_call: NA
j_call: TRBJ2-7
v_call: TRBV11-2
clone_size: once
cdr3_aa: CASSFSSYEQYF
cdr3_nt: TGTGCCAGCAGCTTCTCCTCCTACGAGCAGTACTTC

d_call: TRBD1
j_call: TRBJ2-7
v_call: TRBV7-6
clone_size: NA
cdr3_aa: CASSSGQGNLYEQYF
cdr3_nt: TGTGCCAGCAGCTCGGGACAGGGGAATCTGTACGAGCAGTACTTC

d_call: NA
j_call: TRBJ1-4
v_call: TRBV30
clone_size: NA
cdr3_aa: CAWSVRTVAKLFF
cdr3_nt: TGTGCCTGGAGTGTACGGACAGTGGCAAAACTGTTTTTT

d_call: NA
j_call: TRBJ1-1
v_call: TRBV15
clone_size: NA
cdr3_aa: CATSRDKQMNTEAFF
cdr3_nt: TGTGCCACCAGCAGGGACAAACAGATGAACACTGAAGCTTTCTTT

d_call: TRBD2
j_call: TRBJ2-5
v_call: TRBV19
clone_size: once
cdr3_aa: CASSLRTSGVQETQYF
cdr3_nt: TGTGCCAGTAGTTTACGGACTAGCGGGGTCCAAGAGACCCAGTACTTC

d_call: NA
j_call: TRBJ2-2
v_call: TRBV4-3
clone_size: NA
cdr3_aa: CASSQVLGDTGELFF
cdr3_nt: TGCGCCAGCAGCCAAGTCCTCGGGGACACCGGGGAGCTGTTTTTT

d_call: TRBD2
j_call: TRBJ2-1
v_call: TRBV6-5
clone_size: NA
cdr3_aa: CASSRGLAGNNEQFF
cdr3_nt: TGTGCCAGCAGCCGGGGACTAGCGGGGAACAATGAGCAGTTCTTC

d_call: TRBD1
j_call: TRBJ1-1
v_call: TRBV7-6
clone_size: NA
cdr3_aa: CASTGQPNTEAFF
cdr3_nt: TGTGCCAGCACGGGACAGCCGAACACTGAAGCTTTCTTT

d_call: NA
j_call: TRBJ1-2
v_call: TRBV3-1/TRBV3-2
clone_size: NA
cdr3_aa: CASSQDPYSYGYTF
cdr3_nt: TGTGCCAGCAGCCAAGATCCGTACAGTTATGGCTACACCTTC